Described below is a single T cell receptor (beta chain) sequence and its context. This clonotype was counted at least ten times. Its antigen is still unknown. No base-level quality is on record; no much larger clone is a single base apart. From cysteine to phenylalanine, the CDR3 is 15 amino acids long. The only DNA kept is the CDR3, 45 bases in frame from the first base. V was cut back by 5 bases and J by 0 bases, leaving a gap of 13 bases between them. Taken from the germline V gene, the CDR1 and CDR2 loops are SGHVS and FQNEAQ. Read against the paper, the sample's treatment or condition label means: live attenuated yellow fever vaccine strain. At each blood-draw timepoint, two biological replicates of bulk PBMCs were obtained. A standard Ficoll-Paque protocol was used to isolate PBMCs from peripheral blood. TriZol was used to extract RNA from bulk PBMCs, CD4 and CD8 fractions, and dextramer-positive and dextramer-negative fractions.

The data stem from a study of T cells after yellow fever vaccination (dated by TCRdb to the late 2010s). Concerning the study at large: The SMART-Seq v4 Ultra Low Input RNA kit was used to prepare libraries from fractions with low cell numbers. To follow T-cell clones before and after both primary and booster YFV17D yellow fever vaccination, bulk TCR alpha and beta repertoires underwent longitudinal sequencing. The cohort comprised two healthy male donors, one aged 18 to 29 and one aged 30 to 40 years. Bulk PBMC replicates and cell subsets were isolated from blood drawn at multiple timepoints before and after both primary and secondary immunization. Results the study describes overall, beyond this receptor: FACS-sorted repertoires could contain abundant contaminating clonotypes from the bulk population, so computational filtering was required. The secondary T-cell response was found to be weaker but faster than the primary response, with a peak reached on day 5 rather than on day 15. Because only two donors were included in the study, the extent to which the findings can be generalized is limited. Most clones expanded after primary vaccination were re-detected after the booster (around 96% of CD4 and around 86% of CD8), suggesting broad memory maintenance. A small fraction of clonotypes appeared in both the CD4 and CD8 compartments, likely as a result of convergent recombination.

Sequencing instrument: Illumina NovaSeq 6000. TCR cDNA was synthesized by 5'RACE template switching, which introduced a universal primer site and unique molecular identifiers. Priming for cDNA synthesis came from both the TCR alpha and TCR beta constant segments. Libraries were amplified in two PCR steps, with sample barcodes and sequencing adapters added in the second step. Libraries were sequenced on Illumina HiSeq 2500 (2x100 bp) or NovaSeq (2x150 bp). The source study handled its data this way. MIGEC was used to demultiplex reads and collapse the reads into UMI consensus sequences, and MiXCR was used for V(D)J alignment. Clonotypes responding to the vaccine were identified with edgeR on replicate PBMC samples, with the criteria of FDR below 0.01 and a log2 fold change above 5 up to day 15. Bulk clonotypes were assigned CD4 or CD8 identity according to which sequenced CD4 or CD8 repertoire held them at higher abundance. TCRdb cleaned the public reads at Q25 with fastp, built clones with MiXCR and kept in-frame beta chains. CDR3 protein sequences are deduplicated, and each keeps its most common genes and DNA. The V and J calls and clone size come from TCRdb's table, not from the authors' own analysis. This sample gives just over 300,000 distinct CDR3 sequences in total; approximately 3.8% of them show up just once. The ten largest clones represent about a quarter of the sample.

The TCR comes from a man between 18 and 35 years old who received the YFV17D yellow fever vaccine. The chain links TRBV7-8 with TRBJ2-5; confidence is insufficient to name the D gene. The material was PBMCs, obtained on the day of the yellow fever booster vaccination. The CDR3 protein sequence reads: CASSPRPQDQETQYF. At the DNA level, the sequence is TGTGCCAGCAGCCCCCGGCCTCAGGACCAAGAGACCCAGTACTTC.